These 7 T cell receptor beta chains originate from one sample sequenced in a study of T cell repertoires in cytomegalovirus infection. Via MiXCR, TCRdb re-called the reads, giving one row per CDR3 protein. The repertoire holds fewer than 1,000,000 distinct CDR3 sequences, with 25% to 40% as singletons. Their cognate antigens are unknown. The sequencing used cultured CD8+ T cells from PBMCs, collected from culture after CMV antigen stimulation. All receptors derive from a human donor in good health (CMV status not recorded). Some clones in this sample may be carry-over from other donors' samples.

This clonotype was seen more than once but under ten times. The V gene is TRBV7-8, the J gene TRBJ1-2, with D tentatively TRBD1 (6 bases). Deletions cut 0 bases from V and 7 bases from J, with 12 bases between. Germline V CDR1 and CDR2: SGHVS, FQNEAQ. The CDR3 runs 14 residues. The CDR3, as DNA: TGTGCCAGCAGCTTAGCCCGGACAGCAGGTGGCTACACCTTC. Amino acids: CASSLARTAGGYTF.

This clonotype appeared a few times. J is TRBJ1-4 and V is TRBV6-1; the D is unclear. Germline lookup yields CDR1 MNHNS and CDR2 SASEGT. Trimming cost V 3 bases and J 7 bases, with 3 bases left between them. This CDR3 has 11 residues. The CDR3 DNA is TGTGCCAGCAGTGATTTTGAAAAACTGTTTTTT. It yields the protein CASSDFEKLFF.

This clonotype was detected once. V gene TRBV29-1 combines with J gene TRBJ1-2; 7 bases match TRBD1. This CDR3 is built from 14 residues. V lost 6 bases, J lost 3 bases, and 10 bases stayed unmatched. Germline values: CDR1 SQVTM, CDR2 ANQGSEA. The DNA for the CDR3 is TGCAGCGTGGGTCAGGACAGGCCCTACTATGGCTACACCTTC. Encoded protein: CSVGQDRPYYGYTF. The complete variable domain, with remaining parts taken from reference TRBV29-1 and TRBJ1-2, reads SAVISQKPSRDICQRGTSLTIQCQVDSQVTMMFWYRQQPGQSLTLIATANQGSEATYESGFVIDKFPISRPNLTFSTLTVSNMSPEDSSIYLCSVGQDRPYYGYTFGSGTRLTVV.

This clonotype showed up many times. The chain links TRBV5-6 to TRBJ1-5, with 7 bases that match TRBD1. The junction had 7 bases not matched to a gene; V was cut back by 3 bases and J by 4 bases. Germline lookup yields CDR1 SGHDT and CDR2 YYEEEE. CDR3 size: 15 residues. The CDR3 DNA sequence: TGTGCCAGCAGCTGGGGCAGGGGGATTAATCAGCCCCAGCATTTT. As protein: CASSWGRGINQPQHF.

The gene calls are TRBV10-3 and TRBJ2-1; 12 positions agree with TRBD2. The CDR3 spans 15 residues. Germline V gene data show CDR1 as ENHRY and CDR2 as SYGVKD. The ends lost 3 bases at V and 8 bases at J; junction bases unmatched: 5. The CDR3 is CAISDASGGDHEQFF. As DNA, the CDR3 is TGTGCCATCAGTGACGCTAGCGGGGGGGATCATGAGCAGTTCTTC.

This clonotype was counted a few times. The chain carries TRBV19 and TRBJ1-1, with TRBD1 matching over 9 bases. The trim removed 3 bases at V and 0 bases at J, leaving 8 bases unmatched. The CDR3 totals 17 residues. Germline loops: CDR1 LNHDA, CDR2 SQIVND (reference sequence). CDR3 DNA: TGTGCCAGTAGTATCGTCCGGGACAGGGCAATGAACACTGAAGCTTTCTTT. It translates to CASSIVRDRAMNTEAFF.

The chain couples TRBV9 to TRBJ2-2; D remains unclear. Trimming removed 0 bases from V and 6 bases from J, with 15 bases in between. The CDR3 covers 16 residues. Germline V gives CDR1 SGDLS, CDR2 YYNGEE. CDR3 nucleotide sequence: TGTGCCAGCAGCGTAGGGGGATTCGGTTTATCCGGGGAGCTGTTTTTT. Protein sequence: CASSVGGFGLSGELFF.